This TCR beta chain was obtained from a study of radiotherapy plus CTLA-4 blockade in lung cancer. The table came from immunoSEQ multiplex PCR; TCRdb's copy has only in-frame clones and leaves some out. The sample lists more than 50,000 clones, around 69% occurring once. This clone has a handful of counts. Its antigen is currently unknown. The study gave focal radiation plus ipilimumab CTLA-4 blockade to patients with chemo-refractory metastatic non-small-cell lung cancer. Study conclusions and caveats: Response, reportedly, was best predicted by interferon-beta along with early blood T cell clone dynamics. Expansion of tumor-derived TCR clones was observed in blood after radiotherapy plus ipilimumab.

The V gene's germline CDR1 is SGHVS and CDR2 FQNEAQ. The CDR3 totals 13 residues. The V segment lost 5 bases and the J segment 8 bases; nucleotides outside the gene matches: 1. The sequence was collected from a human donor with non-small cell lung cancer who had a complete response to radiotherapy plus ipilimumab. Source: peripheral blood, taken from a patient treated with radiotherapy plus ipilimumab. The V and J genes are TRBV7-8 and TRBJ1-6; 9 bases agree with TRBD1. The CDR3 is CASSGDRDSPLHF. CDR3 sequence (DNA): TGTGCCAGCAGCGGGGACAGGGATTCACCCCTCCACTTT.